This record covers a single TCR beta chain. Libraries were prepared by immunoSEQ multiplex PCR; TCRdb keeps only in-frame clonotypes and omits some of them. Among 150,000 to 200,000 clones listed, approximately 86% were seen once. The data derive from a study of blood T cell repertoires in COVID-19. Study overall: PBMCs, B-cell-depleted T cells, or T cells provided the cDNA or gDNA that made up the material.

CDR3 length equals 13 residues. This receptor was identified in a woman older than 75 in a cohort sampled during active or convalescent COVID-19. The chain uses TRBV21-1 and TRBJ1-4. TRBV21-1 is flagged as a pseudogene. Specimen: peripheral blood. CDR3 nucleotides: TGTGCCAGCGCAACATTCGAGGATGAAAAACTGTTTTTT. This sequence encodes CASATFEDEKLFF.